These 22 T cell receptor beta chains were all obtained from the same sample, sequenced in a study of human T cells and chemical hapten exposure. Time point noted: pre-sensitization, week 0. The treatment denotes: therapeutic diphenylcyclopropenone sensitization with weekly scalp DPC. MiXCR, applied by TCRdb to the RACE reads, yields one record per CDR3 protein. The data hold approximately 60,000 distinct CDR3 sequences, with roughly 10% observed a single time. The sample was whole blood, taken in connection with sensitization to the hapten diphenylcyclopropenone (DPC). The origin of the receptors is a woman aged 40 to 55 with alopecia areata. Some clones in this sample may be carry-over from other donors' samples.

The genes are TRBV7-9 and TRBJ1-1; D unresolved. CDR1 SEHNR and CDR2 FQNEAQ come from the germline V gene (reference sequence). This CDR3 comprises 16 residues. Trimming removed 5 bases from V and 1 base from J, with 17 bases in between. CDR3 coding DNA: TGTGCCAGCAGCCCCAGAGTTGGTTCAGGGAACACTGAAGCTTTCTTT. This translates into CASSPRVGSGNTEAFF.

CDR3 amino acids: CASSHRLAGASSDTQYF. Written as DNA, the CDR3 is TGTGCCAGCAGCCATAGACTAGCGGGGGCCTCCTCAGATACGCAGTATTTT. The chain employs TRBV12-3 or TRBV12-4 and TRBJ2-3, with 12 bases matching TRBD2. V gave up 6 bases and J gave up 4 bases; unmatched junction bases: 11. This CDR3 is 17 amino acids long.

This clonotype has only a few counts. The V call is TRBV7-3, the J call TRBJ2-1, with 8 bases matching TRBD1. This CDR3 has 15 amino acids. The J segment lost 5 bases and the V segment lost 0 bases, leaving 3 bases of the junction unmatched. Per germline, CDR1 SGHTA and CDR2 FQGTGA. Here the CDR3 reads CASSLTLTGDNEQFF. CDR3 nucleotides: TGTGCCAGCAGCTTAACTTTGACAGGGGACAATGAGCAGTTCTTC.

This clonotype has more than one count but fewer than ten. CDR3 nucleotide sequence: TGTGCCAGCAGTTTAATCCCACGGCGGGGCTACCAAGAGACCCAGTACTTC. Its translation: CASSLIPRRGYQETQYF. The genes are TRBV12-3 or TRBV12-4 and TRBJ2-5; D may be TRBD2 (6 bases). V gave up 2 bases and J gave up 0 bases, with 16 bases separating them. The CDR3 spans 17 residues.

CDR3 nucleotides: TGTGCCAGCAGCTTACCCTGGACTGAAAATCAGCCCCAGCATTTT. Amino acids: CASSLPWTENQPQHF. J is TRBJ1-5 and V is TRBV7-2; D ambiguous. The V end was cut by 2 bases, the J end by 4 bases, with 12 bases between. Germline loops: CDR1 SGHTA, CDR2 FQGNSA. This CDR3 is built from 15 residues.

This clonotype has more than one count but fewer than ten. The chain has TRBV27 and TRBJ1-2; D gene unclear. Germline CDR1 reads MNHEY; CDR2 reads SMNVEV (reference sequence). The length of the CDR3 is 13 residues. With 3 bases removed from V and 2 bases from J, the gap between germline ends came to 7 bases. The CDR3 is CASSFGVNYGYTF. For the CDR3, the DNA is TGTGCCAGCAGTTTTGGGGTCAACTATGGCTACACCTTC.

This sequence joins TRBV7-8 and TRBJ1-1; the D is unclear. The CDR3 covers 14 residues. The germline V gene has CDR1 SGHVS and CDR2 FQNEAQ. Trimming took off 5 bases at V and 1 base at J, with 11 bases between the two ends. CDR3 sequence: CASSKGRANTEAFF. CDR3 nucleotide sequence: TGTGCCAGCAGCAAAGGTCGGGCGAACACTGAAGCTTTCTTT. The entire variable domain, with the rest obtained from reference TRBV7-8 and TRBJ1-1, is as follows: GAGVSQSPRYKVAKRGQDVALRCDPISGHVSLFWYQQALGQGPEFLTYFQNEAQLDKSGLPSDRFFAERPEGSVSTLKIQRTQQEDSAVYLCASSKGRANTEAFFGQGTRLTVV.

This clonotype came up a few times. V is TRBV21-1 and J is TRBJ2-3. TRBV21-1 is a pseudogene segment. The CDR3 totals 12 residues. This chain's CDR3 is CASSTLEDTQYF. The CDR3 region has the DNA TGTGCCAGCAGCACTCTGGAAGATACGCAGTATTTT.

This clonotype was seen a few times. This chain connects TRBV29-1 to TRBJ2-3; D unclear. With 4 bases removed from V and 2 bases from J, the gap between germline ends came to 16 bases. The CDR3 covers 15 residues. CDR1 is SQVTM and CDR2 is ANQGSEA in the germline V gene. CDR3 DNA sequence: TGCAGCGTTGTAACGCACAACCTATACACAGATACGCAGTATTTT. Protein product: CSVVTHNLYTDTQYF.

The sample holds a few counts of this clonotype. The chain carries TRBV19 and TRBJ1-1, with TRBD1 matching 10 bases. The CDR3 totals 18 residues. CDR1 and CDR2 (germline): LNHDA, SQIVND (reference sequence). With V trimmed by 6 bases and J by 4 bases, 17 bases remained unmatched. The CDR3 here is CASRWSSWQGQGTTEAFF. CDR3 DNA sequence: TGTGCCAGTAGATGGTCATCGTGGCAGGGACAGGGGACCACTGAAGCTTTCTTT.

This clonotype was detected ten times or more. The V call is TRBV6-2 or TRBV6-3, the J call TRBJ2-6; D may match TRBD1 or TRBD2 (5 bases each). The CDR3 has 14 amino acids. Germline CDR1 and CDR2: MNHEY and SVGEGT. Between the trimmed V and J ends, which lost 11 bases and 0 bases, there was a span of 11 bases. The CDR3 DNA sequence: TGTGCCGGGGGACCTAGCTCTGGGGCCAACGTCCTGACTTTC. Amino acid sequence: CAGGPSSGANVLTF.

This clonotype turned up a few times. The V gene is TRBV29-1, the J gene TRBJ2-1; 13 bases line up with TRBD2. Germline V gives CDR1 SQVTM, CDR2 ANQGSEA. With 6 bases clipped from V and 0 bases from J, the junction kept 2 bases outside the gene matches. CDR3 size: 15 residues. DNA for the CDR3: TGCAGCGTGGGACTAGCGGGGCGCTCCTACAATGAGCAGTTCTTC. It translates to CSVGLAGRSYNEQFF.

The chain uses TRBV5-1 and TRBJ2-7; no definite D call. The germline CDR1 and CDR2 sequences are SGHRS and YFSETQ. The CDR3 length is 14 residues. Between the trimmed V and J ends, which lost 1 base and 5 bases, there was a span of 13 bases. The CDR3 reads CASSLPARDDEQYF. The CDR3 coding sequence is TGCGCCAGCAGCTTGCCAGCGAGAGATGACGAGCAGTACTTC.

This chain joins TRBV9 and TRBJ1-1; a possible D gene is TRBD1 (5 bases). CDR3 length equals 14 residues. V lost 0 bases and J lost 4, with 10 bases in between. Germline lookup yields CDR1 SGDLS and CDR2 YYNGEE. The CDR3 sequence is CASSVGGAPTEAFF. The CDR3 bases are TGTGCCAGCAGCGTAGGTGGGGCGCCCACTGAAGCTTTCTTT.

The sample holds a few counts of this clonotype. The chain has TRBV28 and TRBJ2-5; 16 bases are shared with TRBD2. The ends lost 5 bases at V and 1 base at J; junction bases unmatched: 4. Germline CDR1 reads MDHEN; CDR2 reads SYDVKM. The CDR3 has 17 amino acids. The CDR3 DNA is TGTGCCAGCAGTCTGGGACTAGCGGGAGGGCGCCAAGAGACCCAGTACTTC. It codes for CASSLGLAGGRQETQYF.

In its sample, this clonotype was seen many times. The chain is built from TRBV6-6 and TRBJ2-3; D is possibly TRBD1 or TRBD2 (5 bases each). The CDR3 is made up of 12 amino acids. V was trimmed by 10 bases and J by 0 bases, leaving 8 bases between them. Per the germline V gene, CDR1 is MNHNY and CDR2 is SVGAGI (reference sequence). The CDR3 sequence: CATRDSTDTQYF. CDR3 DNA: TGTGCCACCCGGGACAGCACAGATACGCAGTATTTT.

In the case of this clonotype: The conserved phenylalanine or tryptophan normally closing the CDR3 is absent here, so this likely arose from a read error. The chain employs TRBV20-1 and TRBJ2-5; 7 nucleotides align to TRBD2. Trimming cost V 6 bases and J 3 bases; bases outside gene matches: 4. The CDR3 contains 12 residues. The germline CDR1 and CDR2 sequences are DFQATT and SNEGSKA (reference sequence). CDR3 nucleotides: TGCAGTGCCCGAGCGGGGAAAGAGACCCAGTACTCC. Translating gives CSARAGKETQYS.

This clonotype was counted ten times or more. This chain connects TRBV20-1 to TRBJ2-3; D is unclear. Germline CDR1 DFQATT, CDR2 SNEGSKA (reference sequence). The V end was cut by 3 bases, the J end by 3 bases, with 10 bases between. The CDR3 is 13 residues long. CDR3 nucleotide sequence: TGCAGTGCTAGCGGACCTGGGACAGATACGCAGTATTTT. Translation: CSASGPGTDTQYF.

This clonotype was recorded at least ten times. The V call is TRBV7-9, the J call TRBJ1-5; possible D gene TRBD1, 5 bases. Germline values: CDR1 SEHNR, CDR2 FQNEAQ (reference sequence). Trimming cost V 7 bases and J 3 bases, with 10 bases left between them. This CDR3 has 13 amino acids. The CDR3 nucleotides read TGTGCCAGCACCCCAGGGTTCAATCAGCCCCAGCATTTT. The encoded protein is CASTPGFNQPQHF. The complete variable domain, with remaining parts taken from reference TRBV7-9 and TRBJ1-5, reads DTGVSQNPRHKITKRGQNVTFRCDPISEHNRLYWYRQTLGQGPEFLTYFQNEAQLEKSRLLSDRFSAERPKGSFSTLEIQRTEQGDSAMYLCASTPGFNQPQHFGDGTRLSIL.

The gene calls are TRBV7-2 and TRBJ1-2; D is unresolved. CDR3 length equals 16 residues. V lost 3 bases, J lost 4 bases, and 18 bases lay in between. The germline V gene has CDR1 SGHTA and CDR2 FQGNSA. The chain's CDR3 is CASSFSGSMAGYGYTF. CDR3 nucleotides: TGTGCCAGCAGCTTCTCGGGAAGTATGGCGGGCTATGGCTACACCTTC.

This clonotype has ten or more counts. The gene calls are TRBV27 and TRBJ1-6; a weak D match, TRBD1 (5 bases). The CDR3 runs to 17 residues. CDR1 and CDR2 from the germline V gene are MNHEY and SMNVEV (reference sequence). V lost 4 bases and J 0 bases, leaving 13 bases between the germline ends. The CDR3 spells CASSSGTVSSYNSPLHF. Here the CDR3 DNA reads TGTGCCAGCAGTTCAGGGACTGTGAGCTCCTATAATTCACCCCTCCACTTT.

The V call is TRBV29-1, the J call TRBJ1-2, with 7 bases lining up with TRBD1. With 5 bases clipped from V and 8 bases from J, the junction kept 5 bases outside the gene matches. This CDR3 region has 11 residues. Per germline, CDR1 SQVTM and CDR2 ANQGSEA. The CDR3 spells CSVLTGYGYTF. The CDR3 bases are TGCAGCGTTTTGACAGGGTACGGCTACACCTTC.